The entry below describes one TCR beta chain. Its target is unknown. This sample stems from a study of identical twins. Broader study findings: Models predicted too little out-of-frame TCR alpha sharing in monozygotic twins. The degree of excess twin sharing was weaker in beta out-of-frame sequences.

MiXCR was run by TCRdb on the 5' RACE reads, yielding one entry per CDR3 protein. The sample lists fewer than 900,000 distinct CDR3 sequences, around a sixth occurring once. CDR3 size: 16 residues. CDR1 and CDR2 from the germline V gene are DFQATT and SNEGSKA (reference sequence). These data are also associated with another study on T cells expressing NK-cell markers. That work contributes: HCMV seropositivity characterized most of the eight sequenced donors, and seronegativity one. Dominant NKG2C+ clonotypes were found to form roughly 1.0-7.5% of CD8+ T cells in over five donors.

The sequencing sample was made of PBMCs. The receptor comes from a woman younger than 35 in good health. The chain joins TRBV20-1 to TRBJ2-3; TRBD2 matches at 14 bases. The CDR3 spells CSAPRLAGGPPDTQYF. The CDR3 nucleotides are TGCAGCGCTCCCAGACTAGCGGGAGGGCCACCAGATACGCAGTATTTT.